This T cell receptor (beta chain) is from a study of OX40 agonist ivuxolimab in advanced cancers. Notes on the study in general: Also present in some nonresponders was a low level of normalized T-cell clonal expansion. There were, on average, more expanded clones in CD8+ T cells than in CD4+.

Data came from immunoSEQ multiplex PCR; TCRdb stores just in-frame clones and leaves some out. The sample lists some 45,000 clones, roughly 93% occurring once. This clone was detected once. Its target is unknown. The germline CDR1 and CDR2 sequences are LNHDA and SQIVND (reference sequence). Unmatched junction bases numbered 4, after V lost 3 bases and J lost 2 bases. The CDR3 loop spans 15 amino acids. Autoimmune disease history or systemic immunosuppression was exclusionary. V is TRBV19 and J is TRBJ2-3, with 8 positions matching TRBD1. This sequence was found in an adult with an advanced solid tumor such as melanoma, head and neck, liver or kidney cancer. Sequencing was performed on CD4+ or CD8+ T cells sorted from blood, taken in a trial of the OX40 agonist ivuxolimab. CDR3 DNA sequence: TGTGCCAGTAGTATCAGGACAGGGACCACAGATACGCAGTATTTT. Residues: CASSIRTGTTDTQYF.